This T cell receptor beta chain is from a study of shared clonotypes between healthy human individuals. Findings and caveats of the study: A few donors held around 5% of naive CD4 clonotypes in common.

Trimming took off 0 bases at V and 1 base at J, with 12 bases between the two ends. This CDR3 has 16 residues. Germline V lookup: CDR1 MGHRA, CDR2 YSYEKL. Template for every sorted-subset replicate PCR totaled approximately 0.2 ug DNA, roughly 30,000 T cell genomes. The method was immunoSEQ multiplex PCR; TCRdb's version includes in-frame clones alone and lacks a portion of them. The profile shows around 2,000,000 clones, over 85% of them singletons. Naive CD8 cells lacked CD45RO and underwent positive selection for CCR7, leaving out terminally differentiated effector memory CD45RA+ cells. In regard to this clone: Antigen specificity is unknown.

This chain uses TRBV4-1 with TRBJ2-5; possible D gene TRBD2, 6 bases. The source is a man younger than 35 in good health. Sequenced sample: naive CD8+ T cells sorted from blood. Here the CDR3 reads CASSQEVGTLQETQYF. The CDR3 DNA sequence: TGCGCCAGCAGCCAAGAGGTAGGGACTCTCCAAGAGACCCAGTACTTC.